One sample yielded the 6 T cell receptor beta chains listed below, sequenced in a study of blood T cell repertoires in COVID-19. Clones were read by immunoSEQ multiplex PCR, and TCRdb kept only the in-frame ones, dropping some. The repertoire holds roughly 250,000 clones, roughly 91% seen once, with about 0.99% in the top ten. Sequenced input: peripheral blood. All receptors derive from a middle-aged woman who had recovered from COVID-19.

V usage is TRBV27 and J usage is TRBJ2-1, with D possibly TRBD2 on 6 matching bases. Trimming took 1 base from V and 6 from J, leaving 10 bases between them. Germline CDR1 reads MNHEY; CDR2 reads SMNVEV (reference sequence). The CDR3 is 14 amino acids. CDR3 residues: CASSLFRTTNEQFF. In DNA form, the CDR3 reads TGTGCCAGCAGTTTATTTAGGACTACCAATGAGCAGTTCTTC.

This chain joins TRBV14 and TRBJ2-6; 9 bases map to TRBD2. J was trimmed by 0 bases and V by 4 bases; bases with no gene match: 19. This CDR3 contains 22 residues. Germline V gene data show CDR1 as SGHDN and CDR2 as FVKESK. The CDR3 sequence is CASSRPLGVAGAVGSGANVLTF. CDR3 in DNA: TGTGCCAGCAGCCGCCCCCTCGGGGTAGCGGGAGCTGTTGGCTCTGGGGCCAACGTCCTGACTTTC.

This clone has a handful of counts. The rearrangement joins TRBV11-3 to TRBJ2-1, with 10 bases aligning to TRBD2. Germline CDR1 reads SGHNT; CDR2 reads YENEEA. V was clipped by 5 bases and J by 0 bases; unmatched bases: 1. This CDR3 has 15 amino acids. The CDR3 bases are TGTGCCAGCAGCCCTAGCGGGAGCTCCTACAATGAGCAGTTCTTC. Translated, it gives CASSPSGSSYNEQFF.

This chain joins TRBV29-1 and TRBJ2-2, with D hard to call. CDR1 is SQVTM, CDR2 ANQGSEA, per germline. This CDR3 is built from 14 residues. V was pared by 4 bases and J by 1 base, with 10 bases between. CDR3 region: CSVVPSLNTGELFF. CDR3 bases: TGCAGCGTTGTGCCAAGCCTGAACACCGGGGAGCTGTTTTTT.

This chain connects TRBV6-2 or TRBV6-3 to TRBJ1-2, with 8 bases identical to TRBD1. Losses at the gene ends were 4 bases for V and 2 bases for J; bases not matched to a gene: 6. Per germline, CDR1 MNHEY and CDR2 SVGEGT. The CDR3 sequence is 15 residues long. In nucleotides, the CDR3 is TGTGCCAGCAGTTGGGGCCAGGGGGCGAACTATGGCTACACCTTC. Residues: CASSWGQGANYGYTF.

V and J are TRBV7-6 and TRBJ2-5; 8 bases are a match to TRBD1. The V gene's germline CDR1 is SGHVS and CDR2 FNYEAQ. This CDR3 region has 15 residues. V gave up 2 bases and J gave up 4 bases; unmatched junction bases: 6. CDR3 region: CASSLPAGGRETQYF. CDR3 sequence (DNA): TGTGCCAGCAGCTTACCCGCAGGGGGCAGAGAGACCCAGTACTTC.